This TCR beta chain was identified during a study of tumor and adjacent non-tumor tissue in lung cancer. RNA was extracted from bulk tissue without any cell sorting. The library came from three nested PCR rounds adapted from ARM-PCR protocols. TCRdb used MiXCR to reprocess the multiplex PCR reads, holding one entry per CDR3 protein. The sample yields 120,000 or so distinct CDR3 sequences, around three fifths seen once. This clonotype was seen at least ten times. The sequence came from a man aged 30 to 39 with non-small cell lung cancer. What was sequenced was lung tumor tissue.

The CDR3 nucleotides read TGTGCCAGCAGCCAAGGGGGAGTCCCGGGACAGAGTGCAGATACGCAGTATTTT. Encoded protein: CASSQGGVPGQSADTQYF. V usage is TRBV4-2 and J usage is TRBJ2-3; 7 bases match TRBD1. CDR1 is LGHNA and CDR2 is YNFKEQ in the germline V gene. V was pared by 1 base and J by 4 bases, with 14 bases of the junction left unmatched. This CDR3 has 18 residues.